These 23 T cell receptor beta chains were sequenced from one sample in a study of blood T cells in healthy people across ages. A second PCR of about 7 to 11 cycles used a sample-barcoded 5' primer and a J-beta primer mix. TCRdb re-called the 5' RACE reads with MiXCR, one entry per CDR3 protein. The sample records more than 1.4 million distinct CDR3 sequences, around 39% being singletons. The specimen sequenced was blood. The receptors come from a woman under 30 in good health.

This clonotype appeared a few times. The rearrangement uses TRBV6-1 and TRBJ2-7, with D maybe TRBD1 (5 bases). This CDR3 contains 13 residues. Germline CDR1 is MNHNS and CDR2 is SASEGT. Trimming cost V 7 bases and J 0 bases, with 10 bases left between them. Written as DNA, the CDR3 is TGTGCCAGCAACGACAGAATCTCCTACGAGCAGTACTTC. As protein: CASNDRISYEQYF.

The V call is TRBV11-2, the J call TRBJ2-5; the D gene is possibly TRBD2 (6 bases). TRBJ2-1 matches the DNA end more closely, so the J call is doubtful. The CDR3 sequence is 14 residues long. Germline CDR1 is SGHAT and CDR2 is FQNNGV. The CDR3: CASSSVVSGETQFF. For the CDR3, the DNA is TGTGCCAGCAGCTCGGTGGTTAGCGGAGAGACCCAGTTCTTC.

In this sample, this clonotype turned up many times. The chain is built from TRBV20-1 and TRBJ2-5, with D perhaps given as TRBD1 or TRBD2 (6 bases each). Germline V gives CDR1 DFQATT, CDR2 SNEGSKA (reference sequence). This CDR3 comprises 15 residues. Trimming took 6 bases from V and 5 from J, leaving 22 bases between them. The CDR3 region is CSATSAGGRGETQYF. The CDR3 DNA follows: TGCAGTGCCACTTCGGCTGGGGGGCGCGGCGAGACCCAGTACTTC.

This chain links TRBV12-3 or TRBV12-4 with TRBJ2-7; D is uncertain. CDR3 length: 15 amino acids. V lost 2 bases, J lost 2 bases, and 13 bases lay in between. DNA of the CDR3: TGTGCCAGCAGTTTACAGGCAACAACAGCCTACGAGCAGTACTTC. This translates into CASSLQATTAYEQYF.

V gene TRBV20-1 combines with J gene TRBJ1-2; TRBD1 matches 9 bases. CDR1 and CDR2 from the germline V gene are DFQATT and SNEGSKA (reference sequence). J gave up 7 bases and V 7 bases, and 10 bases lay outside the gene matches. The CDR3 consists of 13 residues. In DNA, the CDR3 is TGCAGTGTCACAATAGGACAGGGGTCTGGCTACACCTTC. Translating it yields CSVTIGQGSGYTF.

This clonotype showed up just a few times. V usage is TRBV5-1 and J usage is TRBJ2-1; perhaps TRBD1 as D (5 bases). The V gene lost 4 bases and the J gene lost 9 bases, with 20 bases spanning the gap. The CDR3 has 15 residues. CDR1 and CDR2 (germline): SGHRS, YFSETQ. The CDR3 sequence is CASSGGAAPGGEQFF. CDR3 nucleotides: TGCGCCAGCAGCGGTGGGGCCGCCCCCGGCGGTGAGCAGTTCTTC.

The CDR3 nucleotides read TGCGCCAGCAGCTCCCAGGTACCGAGCGGGAGGTCCTACAATGAGCAGTTCTTC. It yields the protein CASSSQVPSGRSYNEQFF. The chain employs TRBV5-1 and TRBJ2-1; 9 bases match TRBD2. CDR3 length: 18 residues. Germline CDR1 and CDR2: SGHRS and YFSETQ. V was clipped by 3 bases and J by 1 base; unmatched bases: 11.

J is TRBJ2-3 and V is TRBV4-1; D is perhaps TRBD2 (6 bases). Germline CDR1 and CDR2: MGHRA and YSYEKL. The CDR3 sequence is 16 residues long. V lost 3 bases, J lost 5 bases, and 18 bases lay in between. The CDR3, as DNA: TGCGCCAGCAGCCAGCATGGGGGGACGCCAGGAGATACGCAGTATTTT. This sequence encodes CASSQHGGTPGDTQYF.

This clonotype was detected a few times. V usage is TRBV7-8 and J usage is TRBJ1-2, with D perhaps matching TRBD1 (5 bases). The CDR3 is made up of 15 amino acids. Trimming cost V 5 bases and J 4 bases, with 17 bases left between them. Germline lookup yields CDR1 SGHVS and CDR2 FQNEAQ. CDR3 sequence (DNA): TGTGCCAGCAGCCCCCGCGGGGGAGGAATCTATGGCTACACCTTC. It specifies CASSPRGGGIYGYTF.

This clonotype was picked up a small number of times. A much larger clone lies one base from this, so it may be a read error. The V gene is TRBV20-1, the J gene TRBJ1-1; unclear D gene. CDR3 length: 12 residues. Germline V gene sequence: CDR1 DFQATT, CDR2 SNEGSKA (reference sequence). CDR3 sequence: CRARVLNTEAFF. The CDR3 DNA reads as TGCAGGGCTAGAGTCCTTAACACTGAAGCTTTCTTT.

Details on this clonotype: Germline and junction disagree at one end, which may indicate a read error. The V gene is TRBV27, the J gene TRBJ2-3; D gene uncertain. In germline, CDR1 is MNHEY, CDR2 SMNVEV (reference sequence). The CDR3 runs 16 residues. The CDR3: CASSFYTMNDKDMQYF. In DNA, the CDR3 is TGTGCCAGCAGTTTCTATACGATGAATGACAAAGATATGCAGTATTTT.

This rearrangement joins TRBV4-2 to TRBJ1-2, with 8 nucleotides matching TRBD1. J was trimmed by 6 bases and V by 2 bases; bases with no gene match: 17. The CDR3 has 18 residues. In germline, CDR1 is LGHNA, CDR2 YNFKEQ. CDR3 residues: CASSQSGGSDRGWDGYTF. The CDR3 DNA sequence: TGTGCCAGCAGCCAATCGGGGGGGAGCGACAGGGGCTGGGATGGCTACACCTTC.

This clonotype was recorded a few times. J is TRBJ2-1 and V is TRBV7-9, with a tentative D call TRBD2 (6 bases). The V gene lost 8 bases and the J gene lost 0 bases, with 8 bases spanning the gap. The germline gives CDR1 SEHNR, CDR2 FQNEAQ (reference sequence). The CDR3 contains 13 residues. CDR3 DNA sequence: TGTGCCAGCGTAGCGGACTCCTACAATGAGCAGTTCTTC. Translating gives CASVADSYNEQFF.

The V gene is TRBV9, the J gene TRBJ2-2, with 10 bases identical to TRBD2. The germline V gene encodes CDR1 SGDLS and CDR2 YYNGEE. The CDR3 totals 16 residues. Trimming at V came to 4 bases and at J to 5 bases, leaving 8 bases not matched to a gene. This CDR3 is CASSQNSGGSTGELFF. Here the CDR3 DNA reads TGTGCCAGCAGCCAAAATAGCGGGGGGAGTACCGGGGAGCTGTTTTTT.

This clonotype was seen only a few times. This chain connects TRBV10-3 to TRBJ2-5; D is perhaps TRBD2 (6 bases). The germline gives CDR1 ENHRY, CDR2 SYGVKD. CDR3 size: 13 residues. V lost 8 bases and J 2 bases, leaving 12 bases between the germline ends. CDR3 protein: CAIRSGDQETQYF. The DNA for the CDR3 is TGTGCCATCCGTAGCGGAGATCAAGAGACCCAGTACTTC.

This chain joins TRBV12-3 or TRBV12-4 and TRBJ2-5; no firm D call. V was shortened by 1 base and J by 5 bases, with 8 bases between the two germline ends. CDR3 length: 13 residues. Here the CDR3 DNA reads TGTGCCAGCAGTTTAGGGAAGACGGAGACCCAGTACTTC. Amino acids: CASSLGKTETQYF.

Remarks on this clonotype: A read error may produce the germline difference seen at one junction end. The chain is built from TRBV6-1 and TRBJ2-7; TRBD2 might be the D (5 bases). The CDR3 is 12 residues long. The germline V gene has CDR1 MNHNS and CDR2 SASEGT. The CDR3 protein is CTSRSGFYEQYF. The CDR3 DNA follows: TGTACCAGCAGATCGGGGTTTTACGAGCAGTACTTC.

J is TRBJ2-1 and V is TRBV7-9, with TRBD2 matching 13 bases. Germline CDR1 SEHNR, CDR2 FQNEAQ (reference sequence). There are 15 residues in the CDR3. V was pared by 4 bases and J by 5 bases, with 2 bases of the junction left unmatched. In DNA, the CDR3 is TGTGCCAGCAGCTGGACTAGCGGGGGCCACAATGAGCAGTTCTTC. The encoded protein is CASSWTSGGHNEQFF.

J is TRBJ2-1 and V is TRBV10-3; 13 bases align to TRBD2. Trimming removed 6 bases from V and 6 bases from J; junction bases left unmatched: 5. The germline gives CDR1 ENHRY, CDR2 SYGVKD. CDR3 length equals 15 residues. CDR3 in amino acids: CAISSGTSGTNEQFF. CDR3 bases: TGTGCCATCAGCTCCGGGACTAGCGGGACCAATGAGCAGTTCTTC.

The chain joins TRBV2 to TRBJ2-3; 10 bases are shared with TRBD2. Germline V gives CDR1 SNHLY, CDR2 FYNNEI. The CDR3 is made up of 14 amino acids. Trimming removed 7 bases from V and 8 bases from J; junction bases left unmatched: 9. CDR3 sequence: CASTPGLATVTQYF. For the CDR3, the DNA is TGTGCCAGCACCCCGGGACTAGCGACTGTTACGCAGTATTTT.

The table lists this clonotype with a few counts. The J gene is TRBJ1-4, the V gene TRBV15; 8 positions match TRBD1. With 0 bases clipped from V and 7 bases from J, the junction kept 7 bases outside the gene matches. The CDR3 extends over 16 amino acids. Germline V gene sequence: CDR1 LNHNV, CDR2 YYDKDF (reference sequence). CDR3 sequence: CATSRDSTGGGEKLFF. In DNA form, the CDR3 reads TGTGCCACCAGCAGAGATAGTACAGGGGGAGGTGAAAAACTGTTTTTT. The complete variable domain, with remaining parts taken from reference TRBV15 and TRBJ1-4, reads DAMVIQNPRYQVTQFGKPVTLSCSQTLNHNVMYWYQQKSSQAPKLLFHYYDKDFNNEADTPDNFQSRRPNTSFCFLDIRSPGLGDTAMYLCATSRDSTGGGEKLFFGSGTQLSVL.

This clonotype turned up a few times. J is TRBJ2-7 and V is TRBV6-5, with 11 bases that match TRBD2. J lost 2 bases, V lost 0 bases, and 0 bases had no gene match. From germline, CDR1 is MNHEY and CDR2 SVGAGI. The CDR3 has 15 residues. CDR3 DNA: TGTGCCAGCAGTTACTCGACTAGCGGGGCCTACGAGCAGTACTTC. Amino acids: CASSYSTSGAYEQYF.

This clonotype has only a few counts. The CDR3 reads CASSITGVYEQYF. The CDR3, as DNA: TGTGCCAGCAGTATAACAGGGGTATACGAGCAGTACTTC. The chain is built from TRBV2 and TRBJ2-7; 7 nucleotides match TRBD1. CDR3 length equals 13 residues. The germline V gene encodes CDR1 SNHLY and CDR2 FYNNEI. After removal of 5 bases from V and 4 bases from J, the junction contained 5 bases not matched to a gene.